Included here is one TCR beta chain sequence, with context. The antigen remains undetermined. The data originate from a study of response to subunit inactivated influenza vaccine. The germline V gene encodes CDR1 DFQATT and CDR2 SNEGSKA (reference sequence). This CDR3 region has 14 residues. V was cut by 2 bases and J by 4 bases, with 11 bases left in between. MiXCR was run by TCRdb on the RT-PCR reads, yielding one entry per CDR3 protein. The sample lists 630,000 or so distinct CDR3 sequences, 15% to 18% occurring once. Study findings and constraints: The authors suggested that every seasonal influenza vaccination recruits few new T cells.

The chain recombines TRBV20-1 with TRBJ2-2; D gene ambiguous. Source: PBMCs from blood, taken 11 to 12 days after vaccination. The receptor was derived from a man aged 50-60 years who received an inactivated influenza vaccine. The CDR3 here is CSARQPSGTGELFF. The CDR3 DNA follows: TGCAGTGCTAGACAGCCGTCGGGCACCGGGGAGCTGTTTTTT.